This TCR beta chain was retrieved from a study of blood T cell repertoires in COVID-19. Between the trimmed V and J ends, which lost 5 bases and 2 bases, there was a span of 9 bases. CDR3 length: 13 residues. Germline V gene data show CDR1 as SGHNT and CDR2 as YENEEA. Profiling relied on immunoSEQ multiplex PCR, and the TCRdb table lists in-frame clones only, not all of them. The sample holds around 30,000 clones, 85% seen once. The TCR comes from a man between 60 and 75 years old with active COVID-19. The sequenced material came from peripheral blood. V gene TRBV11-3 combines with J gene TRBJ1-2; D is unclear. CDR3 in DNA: TGTGCCAGCAGCCCCCTGTCGAACTATGGCTACACCTTC. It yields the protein CASSPLSNYGYTF.